The 24 T cell receptor beta chains below come from one sample, sequenced in a study of blood T cell repertoires in COVID-19. Produced via immunoSEQ multiplex PCR; TCRdb's table is partial and in-frame only. The sample includes more than 250,000 clones, less than 85% of them seen just once. The sample comprised peripheral blood. These TCRs come from a man aged 60 to 75 who had recovered from COVID-19.

The rearrangement uses TRBV10-2 and TRBJ2-2; D possibly corresponds to TRBD1 (6 bases). The V gene's germline CDR1 is WSHSY and CDR2 SAAADI. CDR3 length equals 15 residues. V was clipped by 4 bases and J by 4 bases, with 13 bases between them. CDR3 protein: CASSVAGAGTGELFF. In nucleotides, the CDR3 is TGCGCCAGCAGTGTTGCAGGGGCGGGCACCGGGGAGCTGTTTTTT.

V usage is TRBV19 and J usage is TRBJ1-5, with a possible D match to TRBD1 (5 bases). Trimming removed 3 bases at V and 1 base at J, with 16 bases between. Germline V gene data show CDR1 as LNHDA and CDR2 as SQIVND (reference sequence). The CDR3 sequence is 17 residues long. CDR3 loop: CASSIELGGYSNQPQHF. The CDR3 nucleotides are TGTGCCAGTAGTATTGAGTTGGGGGGATACAGCAATCAGCCCCAGCATTTT.

The rearrangement links TRBV6-5 to TRBJ1-6; 7 bases fit TRBD1. V dropped 6 bases and J dropped 7; count of bases not matched to a gene: 6. Germline lookup yields CDR1 MNHEY and CDR2 SVGAGI. The CDR3 covers 14 residues. CDR3: CASRDTGENSPLHF. CDR3 DNA sequence: TGTGCCAGCAGAGACACAGGGGAAAATTCACCCCTCCACTTT.

This rearrangement joins TRBV5-8 to TRBJ2-5; possible D gene TRBD1, 6 bases. The germline gives CDR1 SGHTS, CDR2 YDEGEE. CDR3 length equals 14 residues. Deletions cut 2 bases from V and 2 bases from J, with 10 bases between. As DNA, the CDR3 is TGTGCCAGCAGCTTTACCGACAGGCAAGAGACCCAGTACTTC. It specifies CASSFTDRQETQYF.

This clone was seen a single time. This chain joins TRBV28 and TRBJ1-6, with 9 bases that match TRBD1. The CDR3 spans 15 residues. The V and J ends lost 5 bases and 7 bases, in that order; junction bases with no gene match: 6. Looked up from germline, CDR1 is MDHEN and CDR2 is SYDVKM. This CDR3 is CASSPRTGENSPLHF. The DNA of the CDR3 is TGTGCCAGCAGTCCCAGGACAGGGGAAAATTCACCCCTCCACTTT.

The V gene is TRBV10-3, the J gene TRBJ2-1, with D possibly matching TRBD1 (5 bases). V dropped 0 bases and J dropped 10 bases, with 13 bases sitting between them. CDR3 size: 14 residues. CDR1 is ENHRY and CDR2 is SYGVKD in the germline V gene. The CDR3 here is CAISESSFTGEQFF. Here the CDR3 DNA reads TGTGCCATCAGTGAGTCGAGTTTTACAGGCGAGCAGTTCTTC.

This chain uses TRBV14 with TRBJ1-3; D unclear. The CDR3 length is 13 residues. The V end was cut by 4 bases, the J end by 1 base, with 5 bases between. Germline CDR1 and CDR2: SGHDN and FVKESK. CDR3 amino acids: CASSPLSGNTIYF. CDR3 DNA: TGTGCCAGCAGCCCCTTATCTGGAAACACCATATATTTT.

The chain has TRBV4-1 and TRBJ1-2, with a weak D call TRBD1 (5 bases). CDR3 length: 15 residues. Looked up from germline, CDR1 is MGHRA and CDR2 is YSYEKL. The V end was cut by 2 bases, the J end by 4 bases, with 14 bases between. The CDR3 DNA is TGCGCCAGCAGCCAAAACGGAGGGGCCCTCTATGGCTACACCTTC. Translation gives CASSQNGGALYGYTF.

This chain uses TRBV27 with TRBJ2-3, with 10 bases matching TRBD2. Germline CDR1 and CDR2: MNHEY and SMNVEV (reference sequence). The J segment lost 4 bases and the V segment lost 6 bases, leaving 7 bases of the junction unmatched. This CDR3 is 15 amino acids long. This chain's CDR3 is CASSNLAGDADTQYF. As DNA, the CDR3 is TGTGCCAGCAGCAACCTAGCGGGAGATGCAGATACGCAGTATTTT.

With respect to this clone: Other DNA variants within this sample encode the same CDR3. The chain links TRBV6-1 to TRBJ2-2; 15 nucleotides align to TRBD2. V lost 4 bases to trimming and J lost 9 bases; unmatched junction nucleotides: 12. This CDR3 has 18 amino acids. The germline V gene encodes CDR1 MNHNS and CDR2 SASEGT. Written as DNA, the CDR3 is TGTGCCAGCAGTGGCCGGACTAGCGGGAGGGCGATTACCCGGGAGCTGTTTTTT. This encodes CASSGRTSGRAITRELFF.

The chain joins TRBV7-9 to TRBJ2-5, with a tentative D call TRBD1 (5 bases). Germline assignment: CDR1 SEHNR and CDR2 FQNEAQ (reference sequence). V lost 1 base and J 6 bases, leaving 12 bases between the germline ends. The CDR3 is 14 residues long. The CDR3 spells CASSLESGKKTQYF. As DNA, the CDR3 is TGTGCCAGCAGCTTAGAGTCAGGGAAGAAGACCCAGTACTTC.

The chain couples TRBV7-9 to TRBJ2-7, with 7 positions matching TRBD1. J gave up 4 bases and V 5 bases, and 5 bases lay outside the gene matches. This CDR3 spans 13 amino acids. Germline CDR1 reads SEHNR; CDR2 reads FQNEAQ (reference sequence). The CDR3 DNA reads TGTGCCAGCAGCATCGGGACAGCGTACGAGCAGTACTTC. This translates into CASSIGTAYEQYF. The variable domain in full, with the rest retrieved from reference TRBV7-9 and TRBJ2-7, is DTGVSQNPRHKITKRGQNVTFRCDPISEHNRLYWYRQTLGQGPEFLTYFQNEAQLEKSRLLSDRFSAERPKGSFSTLEIQRTEQGDSAMYLCASSIGTAYEQYFGPGTRLTVT.

V gene TRBV2 combines with J gene TRBJ2-5; TRBD1 aligns across 8 bases. The CDR3 consists of 15 residues. Germline loops: CDR1 SNHLY, CDR2 FYNNEI. V lost 6 bases, J lost 5 bases, and 11 bases stayed unmatched. The CDR3 DNA sequence: TGTGCCAGCAGCGAGAGGGACAGGTTGGGTGAGACCCAGTACTTC. Translated: CASSERDRLGETQYF.

This chain links TRBV27 with TRBJ2-4; 10 nucleotides align to TRBD1. The CDR3 loop spans 15 amino acids. CDR1 is MNHEY, CDR2 SMNVEV, per germline (reference sequence). The trim removed 6 bases at V and 8 bases at J, leaving 10 bases unmatched. The CDR3 reads CASSKTGQGVDIQYF. The CDR3 DNA reads TGTGCCAGCAGCAAGACCGGACAGGGGGTCGACATTCAGTACTTC.

This rearrangement joins TRBV5-1 to TRBJ1-1; 11 bases map to TRBD1. From germline, CDR1 is SGHRS and CDR2 YFSETQ. V was clipped by 4 bases and J by 0 bases; unmatched bases: 8. This CDR3 spans 17 amino acids. The DNA of the CDR3 is TGCGCCAGCAGCCCGGGGGACAGGGGGGTGATGAACACTGAAGCTTTCTTT. Encoded protein: CASSPGDRGVMNTEAFF.

This rearrangement joins TRBV29-1 to TRBJ2-7; 8 positions match TRBD1. The CDR3 has 12 residues. The junction had 4 bases not matched to a gene; V was cut back by 6 bases and J by 3 bases. The germline V gene encodes CDR1 SQVTM and CDR2 ANQGSEA. CDR3 nucleotides: TGCAGCGTCCCAGGGACAGGCTACGAGCAGTACTTC. Its translation is CSVPGTGYEQYF.

J is TRBJ2-3 and V is TRBV5-5; D uncertain. The V and J ends lost 0 bases and 0 bases respectively, with 8 bases between them. From germline, CDR1 is SGHKS and CDR2 YYEKEE (reference sequence). This CDR3 has 15 amino acids. The CDR3: CASSLGGVSTDTQYF. In nucleotides, the CDR3 is TGTGCCAGCAGCTTGGGCGGCGTAAGCACAGATACGCAGTATTTT.

The chain couples TRBV5-1 to TRBJ1-3; unclear D gene. V lost 4 bases, J lost 4 bases, and 12 bases lay in between. The CDR3 has 14 amino acids. Germline CDR1 SGHRS, CDR2 YFSETQ. This CDR3 reads CASSLTSLGNTIYF. CDR3 DNA: TGCGCCAGCAGCCTTACGAGCCTCGGAAACACCATATATTTT.

This clone was counted only a few times. V is TRBV11-2 and J is TRBJ2-5, with D hard to call. Germline V gene data show CDR1 as SGHAT and CDR2 as FQNNGV. The CDR3 consists of 13 residues. Trimming took 3 bases from V and 4 from J, leaving 9 bases between them. The CDR3 DNA sequence: TGTGCCAGCAGCTTCAGTAACATAGAGACCCAGTACTTC. This translates into CASSFSNIETQYF. Full variable domain (remainder filled in from reference TRBV11-2 and TRBJ2-5): EAGVAQSPRYKIIEKRQSVAFWCNPISGHATLYWYQQILGQGPKLLIQFQNNGVVDDSQLPKDRFSAERLKGVDSTLKIQPAKLEDSAVYLCASSFSNIETQYFGPGTRLLVL.

Worth noting for this clone: This sample includes further DNA sequences coding for the same CDR3. The gene calls are TRBV18 and TRBJ1-6, with TRBD1 identical over 7 bases. The germline gives CDR1 KGHSH, CDR2 LQKENI. Trimming cost V 4 bases and J 5 bases; bases outside gene matches: 2. The length of the CDR3 is 14 residues. The CDR3 bases are TGTGCCAGCTCACGGGACAGAAATAATTCACCCCTCCACTTT. Translated, it gives CASSRDRNNSPLHF. Supplemented by reference TRBV18 and TRBJ1-6, the full variable domain reads NAGVMQNPRHLVRRRGQEARLRCSPMKGHSHVYWYRQLPEEGLKFMVYLQKENIIDESGMPKERFSAEFPKEGPSILRIQQVVRGDSAAYFCASSRDRNNSPLHFGNGTRLTVT.

The rearrangement uses TRBV28 and TRBJ1-1; D remains unclear. The CDR3 totals 13 residues. The germline CDR1 and CDR2 sequences are MDHEN and SYDVKM. V lost 7 bases, J lost 5 bases, and 14 bases lay in between. The CDR3 nucleotides read TGTGCCAGCACCTATGGTGGGCGTACTGAAGCTTTCTTT. Protein product: CASTYGGRTEAFF.

This clone is a singleton in its sample. V usage is TRBV5-1 and J usage is TRBJ2-5, with TRBD2 matching over 11 bases. The germline CDR1 and CDR2 sequences are SGHRS and YFSETQ. The CDR3 covers 16 residues. Losses at the gene ends were 4 bases for V and 0 bases for J; bases not matched to a gene: 5. CDR3 amino acids: CASSHGLAGYQETQYF. The CDR3 bases are TGCGCCAGCAGCCACGGACTAGCGGGTTACCAAGAGACCCAGTACTTC.

This clone was picked up one time. This chain uses TRBV29-1 with TRBJ1-1; 9 bases line up with TRBD1. This CDR3 is built from 13 residues. Germline trimming cut 7 bases from V and 3 bases from J; bases unmatched to any gene: 6. The germline gives CDR1 SQVTM, CDR2 ANQGSEA. CDR3 residues: CSAQTGGDTEAFF. For the CDR3, the DNA is TGCAGCGCACAGACAGGGGGGGACACTGAAGCTTTCTTT.

This chain's CDR3 is CASSRSPARGPRRSSYEQYF. Written as DNA, the CDR3 is TGTGCCAGCAGCCGTAGCCCGGCCAGGGGGCCGCGGAGAAGCTCCTACGAGCAGTACTTC. The chain uses TRBV27 and TRBJ2-7, with TRBD1 matching over 8 bases. The CDR3 length is 20 residues. The germline CDR1 and CDR2 sequences are MNHEY and SMNVEV (reference sequence). The trim removed 6 bases at V and 0 bases at J, leaving 22 bases unmatched.